The clone carrying this T cell receptor beta chain was picked up many times. Antigen: not known. These data belong to a study of T cell repertoires in cytomegalovirus infection. For the study at large: TCR beta signatures that were public indicated CMV infection and matching HLA type.

Whole-study results and caveats: What dominated the ex vivo response were HLA-C-restricted CMV-specific TCR beta clonotypes.

A single record per CDR3 protein comes from TCRdb applying MiXCR to the reads. The sample carries about 280,000 distinct CDR3 sequences, under 25% recorded once. The ends lost 0 bases at V and 10 bases at J; junction bases unmatched: 4. The CDR3 length is 15 residues. Germline V lookup: CDR1 SGHTA, CDR2 FQGNSA. The origin of this receptor is a human donor in good health (CMV status not recorded). Some clones in this sample may be carry-over from other donors' samples. V usage is TRBV7-2 and J usage is TRBJ2-1; 12 nucleotides match TRBD2. Sequencing used cultured PBMCs, obtained from culture after CMV antigen stimulation. The CDR3 region is CASSLALAGGGEQFF. The CDR3 DNA follows: TGTGCCAGCAGCTTAGCACTAGCGGGAGGCGGCGAGCAGTTCTTC.